The entry that follows covers one T cell receptor beta chain sequence. Its antigen target is currently unknown. No much larger clone is present one base from it, and per-base qualities are unavailable. CD8 naive samples were obtained by positive selection for CCR7 among CD45RO-negative cells, yielding a CD45RA+CCR7+ population from which TemRA cells were excluded. Healthy HIV-negative adults with no recently reported acute infections or vaccinations were included as donors. Every donor was a Caucasian adult residing in Nashville, Tennessee, USA. Blood was obtained by leukapheresis, after which PBMCs were separated by Ficoll-Histopaque density gradient centrifugation and cryopreserved in liquid nitrogen vapor phase. Purity and quantity of every magnetically sorted T cell population were checked by analytical flow cytometry. Genomic DNA was isolated from each sorted fraction and quantified by UV absorbance on a Nanodrop 2000c.

Using the deep immunoSEQ assay, TCR CDR3 regions were amplified from genomic DNA by multiplex PCR. Extracted genomic DNA from each cell subset was distributed evenly across all wells of several immunoSEQ 96-well plates, and each plate was treated as a replicate. For sorted subsets, around 200 ng genomic DNA, equal to some 28,000 T cell genomes, was loaded into each replicate PCR. Purified libraries were quantified with a Qubit 3.0 fluorometer, sized on a Bioanalyzer 2100, and re-quantified with the KAPA Library Quantification kit. Every immunoSEQ 96-well plate was sequenced on a separate single-read 150-cycle Illumina NextSeq 550 flow cell. Regarding the original processing steps: The immunoSEQ output contained only junctional sequences without quality scores, so filtering could not match that applied to full-length reads. Sequences were annotated with PyIR, a Python wrapper for IgBLAST v1.9, and V/J genes and CDR3 were assigned using IMGT germline references. Reads were removed for weak V/J assignments (E-value above 1e-6), missing CDR3, stop codons, out-of-frame junctions, or ambiguous translated residues. A V3J clonotype was defined by an identical inferred V gene, J gene, and CDR3 amino acid sequence. Percentage overlap between repertoires was computed as shared unique clonotypes divided by the size of the smaller repertoire. RTK rarefaction, the Chao1 estimator, and Recon v2.1 estimates of unobserved clonotypes were used to assess repertoire richness. OLGA was used to compute generation probabilities for all TCRbeta clonotypes that the gDNA method yielded from a handful of donors. Sourced from immuneACCESS, this table was stored by TCRdb with only in-frame sequences that have V and J called. A share of the clones is absent; for the studies checked, an unresolved V gene accounts for under half, and the remainder has no known explanation. Clone size and the V and J calls come from that table; the DNA yielded D and trimming. In all, the sample holds approximately 810,000 clones, and about 91% of those were seen once. The leading ten clones occupy under 30% of the sample.

The source of the sample is a study of shared clonotypes between healthy human individuals (dated by TCRdb to the early 2020s). Background for the entire study: Two women and a few men aged 18 to 49 years were included in the cohort. Per donor, three plates each were used for CD4 naive and CD4 memory, two for CD8 naive, and one for CD8 memory. Blood TCR repertoires of a handful of healthy adults were deeply sequenced to estimate repertoire size and the extent of clonotype sharing between individuals. Libraries were prepared and TCR repertoires were sequenced by different laboratories using diverse techniques, in order to increase sequencing depth and limit assay-specific biases. Each donor's leukapheresis produced roughly between about 0.9 and 9.5 billion PBMCs.

The germline ends are 11 bases apart after V is trimmed by 3 bases and J by 3 bases. From the cysteine up to the phenylalanine, the CDR3 has a length of 14 residues. Just CDR3 DNA is preserved here, 42 bases in frame from base 1. CDR1 and CDR2 (MGHRA, YSYEKL) derive from the germline V gene. What the study reported, not specific to this receptor: When a handful of donors were compared, the shared fraction of clonotypes was roughly 4.8% for naive CD4, around 3.6% for naive CD8, 2.3% for memory CD4, and less than 0.5% for memory CD8. Compared with non-shared clonotypes, clonotypes shared by all four sorted-subset donors had higher generation probabilities. Pairwise subsampling led to the expectation that sequencing depth would affect the degree of clonotype sharing among donors. Because the study included a small number of donors, the genetic and exposure-history diversity represented was limited. Rarefaction of sorted-subset datasets indicated incomplete sequencing despite the large sequencing depth. Sampling was limited to blood, and TCR repertoires in tissue likely differ from TCR repertoires in blood. Naive subsets generally had larger estimated clonotype richness than memory subsets did.

Sequenced: naive CD8+ T cells sorted from blood. The sample's cell subset or site label, in plain terms: CD45RA+CCR7+. Recombination connected TRBV4-1 to TRBJ1-2; the D gene is perhaps TRBD1, from 6 matching bases. The sequence came from a young man in good health. Here is the DNA: TGCGCCAGCAGCCAGGGTACAGGGTACTATGGCTACACCTTC. This codes for CASSQGTGYYGYTF.